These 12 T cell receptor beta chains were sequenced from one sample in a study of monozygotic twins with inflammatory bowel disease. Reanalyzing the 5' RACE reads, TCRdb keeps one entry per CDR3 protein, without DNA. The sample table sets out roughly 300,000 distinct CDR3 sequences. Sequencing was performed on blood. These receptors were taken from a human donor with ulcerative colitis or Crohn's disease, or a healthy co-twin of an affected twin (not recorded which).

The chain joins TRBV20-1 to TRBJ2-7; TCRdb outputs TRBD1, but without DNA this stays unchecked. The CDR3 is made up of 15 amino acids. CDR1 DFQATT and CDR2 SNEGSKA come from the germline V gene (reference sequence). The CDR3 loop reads CSARDFSGQTYEQYF.

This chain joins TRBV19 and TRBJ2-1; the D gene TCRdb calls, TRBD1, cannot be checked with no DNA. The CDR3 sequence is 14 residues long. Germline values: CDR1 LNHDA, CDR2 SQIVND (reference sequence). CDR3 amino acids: CASSIAGQGSEQFF.

CDR3 amino acids: CASSEYKSSSYEQYF. This chain connects TRBV2 to TRBJ2-7. The germline CDR1 and CDR2 sequences are SNHLY and FYNNEI. This CDR3 contains 15 residues.

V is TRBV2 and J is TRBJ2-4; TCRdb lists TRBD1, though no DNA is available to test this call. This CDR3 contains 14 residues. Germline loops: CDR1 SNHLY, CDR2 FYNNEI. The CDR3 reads CASSIVPGAGIQYF.

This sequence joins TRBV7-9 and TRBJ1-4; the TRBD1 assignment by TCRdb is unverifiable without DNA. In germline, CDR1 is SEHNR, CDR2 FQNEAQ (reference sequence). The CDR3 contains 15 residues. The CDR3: CASSLKGTGDEKLFF.

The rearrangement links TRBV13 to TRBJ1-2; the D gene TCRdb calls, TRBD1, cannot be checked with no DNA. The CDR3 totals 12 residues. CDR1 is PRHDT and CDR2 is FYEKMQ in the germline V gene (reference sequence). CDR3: CASSSGHSGYTF. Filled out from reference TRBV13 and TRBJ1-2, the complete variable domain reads AAGVIQSPRHLIKEKRETATLKCYPIPRHDTVYWYQQGPGQDPQFLISFYEKMQSDKGSIPDRFSAQQFSDYHSELNMSSLELGDSALYFCASSSGHSGYTFGSGTRLTVV.

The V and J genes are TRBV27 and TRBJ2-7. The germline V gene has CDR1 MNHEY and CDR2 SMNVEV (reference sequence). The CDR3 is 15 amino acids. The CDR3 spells CASSSSGVINYEQYF.

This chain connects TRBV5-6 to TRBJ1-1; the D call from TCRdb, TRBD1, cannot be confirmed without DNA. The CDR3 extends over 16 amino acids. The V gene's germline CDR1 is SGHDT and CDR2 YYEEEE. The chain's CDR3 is CASSTRSPGGSTEAFF. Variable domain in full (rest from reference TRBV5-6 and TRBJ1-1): DAGVTQSPTHLIKTRGQQVTLRCSPKSGHDTVSWYQQALGQGPQFIFQYYEEEERQRGNFPDRFSGHQFPNYSSELNVNALLLGDSALYLCASSTRSPGGSTEAFFGQGTRLTVV.

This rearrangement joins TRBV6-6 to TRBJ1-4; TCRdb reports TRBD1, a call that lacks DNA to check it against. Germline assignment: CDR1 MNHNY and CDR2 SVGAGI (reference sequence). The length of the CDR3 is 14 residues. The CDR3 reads CASEAPGTNEKLFF.

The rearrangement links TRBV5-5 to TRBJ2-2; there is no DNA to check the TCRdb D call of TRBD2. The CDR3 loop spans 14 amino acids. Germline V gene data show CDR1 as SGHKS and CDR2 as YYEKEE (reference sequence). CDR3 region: CASSSPIVTGELFF.

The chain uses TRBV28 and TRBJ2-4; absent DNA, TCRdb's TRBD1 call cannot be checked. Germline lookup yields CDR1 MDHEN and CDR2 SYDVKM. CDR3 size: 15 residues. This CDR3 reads CAARGGAGAKNIQYF.

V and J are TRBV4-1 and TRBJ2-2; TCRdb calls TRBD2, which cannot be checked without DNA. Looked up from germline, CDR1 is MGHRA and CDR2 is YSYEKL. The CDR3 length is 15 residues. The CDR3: CASNSGRAVIGELFF.